This T cell receptor (beta chain) was documented in a study of T cell clusters in autoimmune cytopenias. Study conclusions and caveats: TRB repertoire shifts in secondary cytopenia and chronic lymphocytic leukemia mostly reflected lymphoma, not autoimmunity. Exclusive TRB clusters were approximately 3.2-fold more numerous in healthy donors than in active autoimmune hepatitis.

Germline V CDR1 and CDR2: MNHEY, SVGEGT. The CDR3 length is 11 residues. A note on this clonotype: Its antigen is not identified.

One tube held mixed TRB-A and TRB-B primer pools for touch-down PCR. After re-calling the multiplex PCR reads, TCRdb lists one entry per CDR3 protein, DNA absent. The repertoire table contains around 15,000 distinct CDR3 sequences. TRB amplification used approximately 270 ng of peripheral blood genomic DNA. This TCR was sampled from a human donor with an autoimmune cytopenia or autoimmune hepatitis (not recorded which). The sample consisted of peripheral blood. The chain links TRBV6-2 or TRBV6-3 to TRBJ2-1; the TCRdb D gene call, TRBD2, has no DNA to confirm it. This chain's CDR3 is CASSHGGEQFF.